Presented here are 11 T cell receptor beta chains from one specimen sequenced in a study of OX40 agonist ivuxolimab in advanced cancers. Clones were sequenced by immunoSEQ multiplex PCR, and TCRdb holds only the in-frame ones, with some missing. Here the sample spans roughly 60,000 clones, around 93% being singletons. This specimen was CD4+ or CD8+ T cells sorted from blood, taken in a trial of the OX40 agonist ivuxolimab. These receptors originate from an adult with an advanced solid tumor such as melanoma, head and neck, liver or kidney cancer.

V gene TRBV19 combines with J gene TRBJ2-7; D gene uncertain. In germline, CDR1 is LNHDA, CDR2 SQIVND (reference sequence). This CDR3 has 14 amino acids. Between the trimmed V and J ends, which lost 5 bases and 0 bases, there was a span of 11 bases. The CDR3 DNA is TGTGCCAGTAGTCCTAGTGGCGGCTCCTACGAGCAGTACTTC. It specifies CASSPSGGSYEQYF. Using reference TRBV19 and TRBJ2-7 for the parts outside the CDR3, the full variable domain is DGGITQSPKYLFRKEGQNVTLSCEQNLNHDAMYWYRQDPGQGLRLIYYSQIVNDFQKGDIAEGYSVSREKKESFPLTVTSAQKNPTAFYLCASSPSGGSYEQYFGPGTRLTVT.

As DNA, the CDR3 is TGTGCCAGCAGCTTAGACTCAGGATTTCCTAACTATGGCTACACCTTC. It specifies CASSLDSGFPNYGYTF. The chain employs TRBV11-2 and TRBJ1-2, with unresolved D. V was pared by 0 bases and J by 0 bases, with 11 bases between. CDR1 and CDR2 from the germline V gene are SGHAT and FQNNGV. CDR3 size: 16 residues.

The chain combines TRBV21-1 with TRBJ1-1; the D segment call TRBD1 is taken from the table without a DNA check. TRBV21-1 is a recognized pseudogene. There are 18 residues in the CDR3. The CDR3 bases are TGTGCCAGCAGCAAATCGAGTGGGGACAGGGGGCCGAACACTGAAGCTTTCTTT. This sequence encodes CASSKSSGDRGPNTEAFF.

The chain couples TRBV10-2 to TRBJ2-3; 8 bases agree with TRBD1. Per the germline V gene, CDR1 is WSHSY and CDR2 is SAAADI. With V trimmed by 3 bases and J by 4 bases, 3 bases remained unmatched. The CDR3 runs 14 residues. CDR3 nucleotides: TGCGCCAGCAGTGACCCAGGGGGCGCAGATACGCAGTATTTT. Translation gives CASSDPGGADTQYF.

The rearrangement links TRBV5-1 to TRBJ2-2; TRBD1 aligns across 8 bases. V shed 3 bases and J 1 base; nucleotides not matched to a gene: 11. The CDR3 runs to 18 residues. Germline V CDR1 and CDR2: SGHRS, YFSETQ. The CDR3 DNA reads TGCGCCAGCAGCTCTCATCGTCAGGGGGCCGTGAACACCGGGGAGCTGTTTTTT. It translates to CASSSHRQGAVNTGELFF.

This clone was observed a single time. The V call is TRBV7-9, the J call TRBJ2-2; D call uncertain. V lost 5 bases to trimming and J lost 7 bases, with 11 bases between them. The CDR3 runs to 13 residues. Germline-derived CDR1 and CDR2 are SEHNR and FQNEAQ (reference sequence). The CDR3 sequence is CASSLSGYGELFF. As DNA, the CDR3 is TGTGCCAGCAGCCTCTCCGGGTACGGGGAGCTGTTTTTT.

This clone was picked up one time. The V gene is TRBV5-5, the J gene TRBJ2-7; no clear D. V was cut by 4 bases and J by 1 base, with 6 bases left in between. Per germline, CDR1 SGHKS and CDR2 YYEKEE (reference sequence). The length of the CDR3 is 12 residues. The CDR3: CASSPTSYEQYF. The CDR3 nucleotides read TGTGCCAGCAGCCCGACTTCCTACGAGCAGTACTTC.

The chain couples TRBV11-2 to TRBJ2-7, with TRBD2 identical over 14 bases. Germline V lookup: CDR1 SGHAT, CDR2 FQNNGV. This CDR3 has 17 residues. V trimming: 2 bases; J trimming: 4 bases; junction bases outside the gene matches: 7. CDR3 region: CASSLQIGTSGSYEQYF. CDR3 nucleotide sequence: TGTGCCAGCAGCTTACAGATCGGGACTAGCGGGAGTTACGAGCAGTACTTC.

The chain carries TRBV27 and TRBJ1-2; 9 nucleotides agree with TRBD1. The CDR3 sequence is 14 residues long. CDR1 and CDR2 from the germline V gene are MNHEY and SMNVEV (reference sequence). The V segment lost 2 bases and the J segment 5 bases; nucleotides outside the gene matches: 3. The CDR3 here is CASSLGGQGYGYTF. DNA of the CDR3: TGTGCCAGCAGTTTAGGGGGACAGGGATATGGCTACACCTTC.

The genes are TRBV5-1 and TRBJ2-7; 9 nucleotides line up with TRBD2. This CDR3 has 15 amino acids. Losses at the gene ends were 1 base for V and 5 bases for J; bases not matched to a gene: 7. Germline CDR1 is SGHRS and CDR2 is YFSETQ. In DNA, the CDR3 is TGCGCCAGCAGCTTGCTGTTAGCGGGAGAGGACGAGCAGTACTTC. This encodes CASSLLLAGEDEQYF.

The gene calls are TRBV4-2 and TRBJ2-1; tentatively, D is TRBD1 (6 bases). Germline V gives CDR1 LGHNA, CDR2 YNFKEQ. The CDR3 has 16 amino acids. The V and J ends lost 4 bases and 2 bases respectively, with 15 bases between them. The CDR3 is CASSPSIWDTYNEQFF. The CDR3 nucleotides are TGTGCCAGCAGCCCATCAATATGGGACACCTACAATGAGCAGTTCTTC.